This T cell receptor beta chain was retrieved from a study of Ad26.COV2.S vaccination and SARS-CoV-2 variants. The overall study: The authors gave Ad26.COV2.S intramuscularly, either once or twice 56 days apart. Study-wide results and limits: Breadth, reportedly substantial, characterized the spike-specific CD8+ and CD4+ T cell responses after vaccination.

Only in-frame clones appear in the TCRdb table, and some are missing; sequencing was by immunoSEQ multiplex PCR. The sample has roughly 420,000 clones, 88% seen once. CDR1 is SGHTA and CDR2 is FQGNSA in the germline V gene. The CDR3 extends over 14 amino acids. V lost 5 bases and J lost 1, with 11 bases in between. Noted treatment: 19 received Ad26.COV2.S at low or high dose, single or two shots; roughly five received placebo; per-sample allocation not given. Repertoires come from day 63 after the first vaccine or placebo injection. Worth noting for this clone: Its antigen remains unknown.

This receptor was obtained from a person between 18 and 65 years old who received the Ad26.COV2.S COVID-19 vaccine or a placebo. Sequencing used peripheral blood, obtained in a trial of Ad26.COV2.S vaccine versus placebo. The J gene is TRBJ1-1, the V gene TRBV7-2, with unresolved D. The CDR3 reads CASSPEGWNTEAFF. CDR3 nucleotide sequence: TGTGCCAGCAGCCCAGAGGGTTGGAACACTGAAGCTTTCTTT.